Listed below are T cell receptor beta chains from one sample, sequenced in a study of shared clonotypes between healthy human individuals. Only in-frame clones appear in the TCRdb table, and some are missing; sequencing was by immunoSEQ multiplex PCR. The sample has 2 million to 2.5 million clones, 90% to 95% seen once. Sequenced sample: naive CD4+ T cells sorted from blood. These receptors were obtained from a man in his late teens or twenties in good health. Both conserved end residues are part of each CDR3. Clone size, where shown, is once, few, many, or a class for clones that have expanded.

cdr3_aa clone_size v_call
CASSVDQIRGNTEAFF NA TRBV9
CASSVDSGIYNEQFF NA TRBV9
CASSDNSLSYEQYF NA TRBV25-1
CAWSTRLGETQYF NA TRBV30
CASSPQSNEAFF NA TRBV27
CASSLAGRANEQFF NA TRBV11-2
CASSPNRTRGAYNEQFF NA TRBV5-1
CASSPEARSNQPQHF NA TRBV18
CASSVGSSGGYNEQFF once TRBV9
CASSQVGSRNTGELFF NA TRBV5-1
CASSLGSGRGHNEQFF NA TRBV7-2
CASSLTRQGNYEQYF NA TRBV11-3
CASSLPGTGIYNEQFF NA TRBV5-1
CAWSRPIPGREKLFF NA TRBV30
CASSYSTDSGNTIYF NA TRBV6-5
CASGSLAGKGAYNEQFF NA TRBV28
CAWSVDSNQPQHF NA TRBV30
CASSVGPSGSYTGELFF NA TRBV9
CASREDRGTDTQYF NA TRBV5-4
CASSHFGDYTYEQYF once TRBV6-5
CAISTSPTDTQYF NA TRBV10-3
CASSLTPDSGNTIYF NA TRBV28
CASSLEGINEKLFF NA TRBV5-1
CASSYSMRGSTYEQYF NA TRBV6-5
CASSLEALAGVDNEQFF NA TRBV7-2
CASSSSETQYF NA TRBV6-6
CASSGTGGYEQYF NA TRBV19
CASSLALVGSREAFF NA TRBV7-2
CASSYSRLGSTEAFF NA TRBV6-5
CASSDRRSGYTF NA TRBV25-1
CAIETGRFDQPQHF NA TRBV6-1
CASSQDPGEGNTEAFF NA TRBV4-1
CASSVVAGAHEQFF NA TRBV9
CASSELSWYQETQYF NA TRBV6-1
CAWSGTGQVHVLTF NA TRBV30
CASSLTGGMNTEAFF once TRBV5-1
CASSYTTGNTIYF NA TRBV11-3
CAWTGTGLRQYF NA TRBV30
CASRRTAISSYEQYF NA TRBV2
CASRQTAALHF few TRBV28
CASSSDLDNEQFF NA TRBV28
CASSPPPSGYEQYF NA TRBV18
CASSQGQGITYEQYF NA TRBV6-5
CASSLFTGWDTEAFF few TRBV5-1
CASSQGQGGLDTEAFF NA TRBV18
CASSFFPANTGELFF NA TRBV13
CSPPGQGVDRTKNIQYF NA TRBV29-1
CASSPRAFQETQYF NA TRBV27
CASSEPVSKNIQYF NA TRBV6-1
CATSKTGGSAEAFF NA TRBV5-1
CATALAGDPYEQYF NA TRBV10-3
CASSLGTVTYEQYF NA TRBV5-1
CASSKRGDGNYGYTF NA TRBV19
CASSRGDSYEQYF NA TRBV4-1